This TCR beta chain was recorded in a study of T cell responses to AZD1222 COVID-19 vaccine. Libraries were prepared by immunoSEQ multiplex PCR; TCRdb keeps only in-frame clonotypes and omits some of them. The sample contains 65,000 to 75,000 clones, around 80% of which appear only once. Germline values: CDR1 SNHLY, CDR2 FYNNEI. The CDR3 is 16 residues long. V dropped 7 bases and J dropped 4; count of bases not matched to a gene: 12. This clone was seen a handful of times. Its matching antigen is unknown. Study-level results: Recipients of AZD1222 seropositive at baseline numbered only five or six. White British people made up most donors, females outnumbered males, and clonal diversity was possibly underestimated.

The sample here was peripheral blood, taken 28 days after the second AZD1222 dose. The TCR sequence derives from an adult who received the AZD1222 COVID-19 vaccine. The chain joins TRBV2 to TRBJ2-2, with 7 nucleotides matching TRBD1. The CDR3 protein is CASKGPRQGGTGELFF. As DNA, the CDR3 is TGTGCCAGCAAAGGTCCGAGACAGGGCGGCACCGGGGAGCTGTTTTTT.